This entry lists 16 T cell receptor beta chains sequenced from one sample in a study of T cells after posttransplantation cyclophosphamide. Profiled with immunoSEQ multiplex PCR; TCRdb holds only in-frame clones, not every one. The sample consists of under 75,000 clones, over 85% of them appearing once. Sequencing was carried out using PBMCs. Receptors were obtained from a woman younger than 45 in good health and a related stem cell transplant donor.

CDR3 sequence reads: CASSNNRDRNYGYTF. The CDR3 region has the DNA TGTGCCAGCAGTAACAACAGGGATCGCAACTATGGCTACACCTTC. This chain connects TRBV6-5 to TRBJ1-2; possible D gene TRBD1, 6 bases. The CDR3 extends over 15 amino acids. Between the trimmed V and J ends, which lost 5 bases and 2 bases, there was a span of 15 bases. CDR1 and CDR2 (germline): MNHEY, SVGAGI.

This clone was observed a single time. The chain carries TRBV7-8 and TRBJ2-2; D unclear. With 1 base removed from V and 1 base from J, the gap between germline ends came to 10 bases. The CDR3 loop spans 16 amino acids. In germline, CDR1 is SGHVS, CDR2 FQNEAQ. The CDR3 nucleotides are TGTGCCAGCAGCTTAGATCTGTTTTTGAACACCGGGGAGCTGTTTTTT. Translating gives CASSLDLFLNTGELFF.

J is TRBJ1-2 and V is TRBV19; 12 bases agree with TRBD1. Germline values: CDR1 LNHDA, CDR2 SQIVND (reference sequence). This CDR3 has 15 residues. The ends lost 6 bases at V and 8 bases at J; junction bases unmatched: 10. CDR3 region: CASRRRGQGAEGYTF. The CDR3 coding sequence is TGTGCCAGTAGAAGACGGGGACAGGGGGCTGAGGGCTACACCTTC.

This sequence joins TRBV7-9 and TRBJ1-2, with no clear D. The CDR3 extends over 15 amino acids. The ends were cut back, 6 bases at V and 2 bases at J, with 16 bases in the middle. CDR1 SEHNR and CDR2 FQNEAQ come from the germline V gene (reference sequence). The CDR3 protein is CASRSGRLGNYGYTF. The CDR3 bases are TGTGCCAGCAGATCGGGCCGTCTCGGCAACTATGGCTACACCTTC. The variable domain in full, with the rest retrieved from reference TRBV7-9 and TRBJ1-2, is DTGVSQNPRHKITKRGQNVTFRCDPISEHNRLYWYRQTLGQGPEFLTYFQNEAQLEKSRLLSDRFSAERPKGSFSTLEIQRTEQGDSAMYLCASRSGRLGNYGYTFGSGTRLTVV.

The genes are TRBV18 and TRBJ1-5, with D hard to call. Trimming cost V 3 bases and J 6 bases, with 9 bases left between them. This CDR3 contains 13 residues. The V gene's germline CDR1 is KGHSH and CDR2 LQKENI. The CDR3 loop reads CASSPGGGQPQHF. CDR3 coding DNA: TGTGCCAGCTCACCTGGAGGCGGTCAGCCCCAGCATTTT. The full variable domain, completed using reference TRBV18 and TRBJ1-5, is NAGVMQNPRHLVRRRGQEARLRCSPMKGHSHVYWYRQLPEEGLKFMVYLQKENIIDESGMPKERFSAEFPKEGPSILRIQQVVRGDSAAYFCASSPGGGQPQHFGDGTRLSIL.

The chain links TRBV11-2 to TRBJ2-2, with a tentative D call TRBD1 (6 bases). The germline V and J ends were trimmed by 5 bases and 8 bases, with 12 bases remaining between them. The CDR3 extends over 13 amino acids. Germline CDR1 and CDR2: SGHAT and FQNNGV. The CDR3 nucleotides are TGTGCCAGCAGCCACAGCACAGGGGGGGAGCTGTTTTTT. Translating gives CASSHSTGGELFF. Full variable domain (missing parts from reference TRBV11-2 and TRBJ2-2): EAGVAQSPRYKIIEKRQSVAFWCNPISGHATLYWYQQILGQGPKLLIQFQNNGVVDDSQLPKDRFSAERLKGVDSTLKIQPAKLEDSAVYLCASSHSTGGELFFGEGSRLTVL.

This sequence joins TRBV13 and TRBJ2-1, with unresolved D. This CDR3 comprises 13 residues. Looked up from germline, CDR1 is PRHDT and CDR2 is FYEKMQ (reference sequence). Trimming shortened V by 5 bases and J by 5 bases, and 10 bases separated the two germline ends. The CDR3 DNA reads TGTGCCAGCAGCGACCGAACCAACAATGAGCAGTTCTTC. It encodes CASSDRTNNEQFF. The full variable domain, rest sourced from reference TRBV13 and TRBJ2-1, is AAGVIQSPRHLIKEKRETATLKCYPIPRHDTVYWYQQGPGQDPQFLISFYEKMQSDKGSIPDRFSAQQFSDYHSELNMSSLELGDSALYFCASSDRTNNEQFFGPGTRLTVL.

The V call is TRBV4-1, the J call TRBJ2-7, with 7 bases aligning to TRBD1. CDR1 is MGHRA, CDR2 YSYEKL, per germline. The CDR3 totals 14 residues. V dropped 1 base and J dropped 2; count of bases not matched to a gene: 2. The CDR3 loop reads CASSQVGQTYEQYF. The CDR3 nucleotides read TGCGCCAGCAGCCAAGTGGGACAGACCTACGAGCAGTACTTC.

This chain connects TRBV5-4 to TRBJ1-2, with 8 bases fitting TRBD1. Per germline, CDR1 SGHNT and CDR2 YYREEE (reference sequence). This CDR3 has 13 amino acids. V dropped 0 bases and J dropped 7; count of bases not matched to a gene: 2. The CDR3 spells CASSLETGAGYTF. The CDR3 DNA follows: TGTGCCAGCAGCTTGGAGACAGGGGCTGGCTACACCTTC.

The chain uses TRBV27 and TRBJ2-1, with 7 bases lining up with TRBD1. The CDR3 covers 12 residues. Germline CDR1 MNHEY, CDR2 SMNVEV (reference sequence). The V segment lost 5 bases and the J segment 9 bases; nucleotides outside the gene matches: 4. Written as DNA, the CDR3 is TGTGCCAGCAGTCGACACAGGGGTGAGCAGTTCTTC. Translating it yields CASSRHRGEQFF.

J is TRBJ1-6 and V is TRBV19; TRBD1 matches at 9 bases. Germline assignment: CDR1 LNHDA and CDR2 SQIVND (reference sequence). The junction had 1 base not matched to a gene; V was cut back by 6 bases and J by 7 bases. The CDR3 extends over 13 amino acids. CDR3 sequence (DNA): TGTGCCAGTAGGGGGACAGGGAATTCACCCCTCCACTTT. This sequence encodes CASRGTGNSPLHF.

The genes are TRBV2 and TRBJ1-2, with 7 positions matching TRBD1. The CDR3 is 11 residues long. The germline CDR1 and CDR2 sequences are SNHLY and FYNNEI. Trimming at V came to 6 bases and at J to 8 bases, leaving 3 bases not matched to a gene. As DNA, the CDR3 is TGTGCCAGCAGGCAGGGGGAGGGCTACACCTTC. Its translation is CASRQGEGYTF.

In DNA, the CDR3 is TGTGCCTGGAGTGGGGCAAGGACAGGGTGGGGCGGGGAGCTGTTTTTT. It yields the protein CAWSGARTGWGGELFF. The chain recombines TRBV30 with TRBJ2-2; 8 bases fit TRBD1. From germline, CDR1 is GTSNPN and CDR2 SVGIG (reference sequence). The CDR3 contains 16 residues. V dropped 1 base and J dropped 7; count of bases not matched to a gene: 11. Full variable domain (missing parts from reference TRBV30 and TRBJ2-2): SQTIHQWPATLVQPVGSPLSLECTVEGTSNPNLYWYRQAAGRGLQLLFYSVGIGQISSEVPQNLSASRPQDRQFILSSKKLLLSDSGFYLCAWSGARTGWGGELFFGEGSRLTVL.

The genes are TRBV10-2 and TRBJ1-6; D is perhaps TRBD1 (6 bases). The germline V gene has CDR1 WSHSY and CDR2 SAAADI. V lost 6 bases and J lost 10, with 16 bases in between. This CDR3 is 14 amino acids long. The CDR3 DNA reads as TGCGCCAGCAGCACAGGGTCTAGTGGGTCACCCCTCCACTTT. Its translation is CASSTGSSGSPLHF.

The V and J genes are TRBV9 and TRBJ1-3; D not certain. The germline V gene encodes CDR1 SGDLS and CDR2 YYNGEE. The CDR3 runs to 16 residues. The germline V and J ends were trimmed by 0 bases and 1 base, with 11 bases remaining between them. CDR3 in DNA: TGTGCCAGCAGCGTAGCGCCCCCGGTTTCTGGAAACACCATATATTTT. Its protein is CASSVAPPVSGNTIYF. The variable domain in full, with the rest retrieved from reference TRBV9 and TRBJ1-3, is DSGVTQTPKHLITATGQRVTLRCSPRSGDLSVYWYQQSLDQGLQFLIQYYNGEERAKGNILERFSAQQFPDLHSELNLSSLELGDSALYFCASSVAPPVSGNTIYFGEGSWLTVV.

The DNA for the CDR3 is TGTGCCAGCAGTTACTCGAACCTCCTTGAAGCTTTCTTT. It codes for CASSYSNLLEAFF. The chain uses TRBV6-5 and TRBJ1-1; D not resolved. Germline lookup yields CDR1 MNHEY and CDR2 SVGAGI. This CDR3 comprises 13 residues. Trimming took off 0 bases at V and 7 bases at J, with 9 bases between the two ends.